This T cell receptor (beta chain) appears in the sequencing data of a study of blood T cell repertoires in COVID-19. Across the whole study: T cells, B-cell-depleted T cells, or PBMCs supplied cDNA or gDNA.

The method was immunoSEQ multiplex PCR; TCRdb's version includes in-frame clones alone and lacks a portion of them. The sample carries roughly 230,000 clones, roughly nine tenths recorded once. CDR1 LGHNT and CDR2 FRNRAP come from the germline V gene. The CDR3 contains 17 residues. With V trimmed by 5 bases and J by 0 bases, 9 bases remained unmatched. The rearrangement uses TRBV12-5 and TRBJ1-5; TRBD1 agrees at 8 bases. This sequence originates from a woman aged 40 to 49 who had recovered from COVID-19. What was sequenced was peripheral blood. CDR3 loop: CASGNDRGRNSNQPQHF. CDR3 DNA sequence: TGTGCTAGTGGTAACGACAGGGGTCGCAATAGCAATCAGCCCCAGCATTTT.